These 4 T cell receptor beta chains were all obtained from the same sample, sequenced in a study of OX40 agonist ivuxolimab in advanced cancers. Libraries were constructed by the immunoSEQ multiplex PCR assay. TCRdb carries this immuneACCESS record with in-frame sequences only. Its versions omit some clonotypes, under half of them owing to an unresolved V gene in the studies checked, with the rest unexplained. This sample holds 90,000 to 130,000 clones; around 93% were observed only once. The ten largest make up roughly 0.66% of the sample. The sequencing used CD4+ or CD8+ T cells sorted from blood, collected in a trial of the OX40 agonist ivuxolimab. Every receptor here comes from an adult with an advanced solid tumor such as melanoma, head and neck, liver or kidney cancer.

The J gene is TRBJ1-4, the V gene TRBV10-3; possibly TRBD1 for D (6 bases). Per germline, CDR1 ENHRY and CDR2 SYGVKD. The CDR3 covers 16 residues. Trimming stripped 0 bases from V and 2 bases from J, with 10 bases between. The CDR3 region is CAISESAGATNEKLFF. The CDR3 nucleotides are TGTGCCATCAGTGAGTCAGCAGGGGCTACTAATGAAAAACTGTTTTTT.

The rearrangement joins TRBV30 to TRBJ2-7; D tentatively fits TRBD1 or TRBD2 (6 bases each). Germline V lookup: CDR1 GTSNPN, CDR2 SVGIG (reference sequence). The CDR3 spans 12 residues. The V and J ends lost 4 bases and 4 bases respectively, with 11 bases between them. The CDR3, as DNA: TGTGCCTGGAAGGGGGGAAGGTACGAGCAGTACTTC. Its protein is CAWKGGRYEQYF.

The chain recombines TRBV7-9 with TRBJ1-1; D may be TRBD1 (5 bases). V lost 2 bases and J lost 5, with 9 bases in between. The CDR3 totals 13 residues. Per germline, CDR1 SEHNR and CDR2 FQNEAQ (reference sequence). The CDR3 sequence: CASSLTGPTEAFF. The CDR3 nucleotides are TGTGCCAGCAGCTTAACGGGACCTACTGAAGCTTTCTTT.

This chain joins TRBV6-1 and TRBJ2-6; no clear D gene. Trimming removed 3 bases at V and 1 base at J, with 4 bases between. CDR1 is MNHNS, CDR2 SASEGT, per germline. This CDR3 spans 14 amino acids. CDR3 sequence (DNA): TGTGCCAGCAGTGACGCTTCTGGGGCCAACGTCCTGACTTTC. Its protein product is CASSDASGANVLTF.